This TCR beta chain derives from a study of CD8 T cells in ankylosing spondylitis. Study findings and constraints: The study identified a TCR beta motif of roughly eight highly homologous variants that appeared characteristic of ankylosing spondylitis blood. CD8+ disease-linked clones were present at relatively low frequencies in blood. Clones tied to disease were said to be significantly enriched in matched ankylosing spondylitis synovial fluid.

TCRdb re-analysed the 5' RACE reads in MiXCR, keeping a single row per CDR3 protein. The table has approximately 140,000 distinct CDR3 sequences, approximately 8.4% seen once; the top ten hold 6% to 9.5%. The sample holds many counts of this clonotype. The antigen remains unidentified. V gave up 3 bases and J gave up 4 bases, with 15 bases separating them. The CDR3 extends over 15 amino acids. The clonotype was recovered from a male donor with ankylosing spondylitis. The chain links TRBV12-3 or TRBV12-4 to TRBJ1-1; D is perhaps TRBD1 (5 bases). The sequenced sample consisted of synovial fluid, either unsorted or a sorted T cell fraction (not recorded which). The CDR3 sequence: CASSFGGTPRTEAFF. CDR3 in DNA: TGTGCCAGCAGTTTTGGGGGTACCCCTCGCACTGAAGCTTTCTTT.